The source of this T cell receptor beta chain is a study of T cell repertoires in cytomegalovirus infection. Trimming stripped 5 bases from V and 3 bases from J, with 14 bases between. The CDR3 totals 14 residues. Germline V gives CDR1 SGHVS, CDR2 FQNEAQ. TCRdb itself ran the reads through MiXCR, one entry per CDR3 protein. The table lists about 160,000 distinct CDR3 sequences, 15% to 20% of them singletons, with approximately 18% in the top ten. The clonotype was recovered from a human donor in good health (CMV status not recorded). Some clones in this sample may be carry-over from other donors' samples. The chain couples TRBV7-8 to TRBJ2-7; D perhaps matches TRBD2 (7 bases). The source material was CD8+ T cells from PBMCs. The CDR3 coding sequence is TGTGCCAGCAGCCCGGGGAGGGACATCTACGAGCAGTACTTC. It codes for CASSPGRDIYEQYF.